The 3 T cell receptor beta chains given below trace back to one sample, sequenced in a study of CD8+CD57+ T cells in acquired aplastic anemia. Genomic DNA was employed as the template in profiling TCR beta VDJ and CDR3. MiXCR, run by TCRdb on the reads, gives a single entry per CDR3 protein. The profile covers 150,000 to 200,000 distinct CDR3 sequences, with around three fifths appearing a single time and around 45% taken by the ten largest. The sequenced material came from sorted CD4+, CD8+, or CD8+CD57+ T cells (not recorded which) from PBMCs. Receptor source: a human donor with severe aplastic anemia or a healthy control (not recorded which).

The chain carries TRBV12-3 or TRBV12-4 and TRBJ1-2, with 7 positions matching TRBD1. The trim removed 7 bases at V and 5 bases at J, leaving 4 bases unmatched. The CDR3 has 12 amino acids. CDR3 sequence: CASTRQGYGYTF. The CDR3 nucleotides are TGTGCCAGCACCCGACAGGGATATGGCTACACCTTC.

This clonotype was counted many times. The rearrangement uses TRBV7-6 and TRBJ2-5; TRBD1 matches 8 bases. The V gene's germline CDR1 is SGHVS and CDR2 FNYEAQ. This CDR3 has 15 amino acids. Trimming cost V 5 bases and J 4 bases; bases outside gene matches: 9. The CDR3 protein is CASSPRGLLAETQYF. The DNA of the CDR3 is TGTGCCAGCAGCCCCAGGGGGCTGCTAGCAGAGACCCAGTACTTC.

The V and J genes are TRBV20-1 and TRBJ2-1; 10 nucleotides align to TRBD2. J was trimmed by 8 bases and V by 6 bases; bases with no gene match: 10. The CDR3 extends over 14 amino acids. Per the germline V gene, CDR1 is DFQATT and CDR2 is SNEGSKA (reference sequence). The CDR3: CSANGLAEFYEQFF. CDR3 coding DNA: TGCAGTGCCAACGGACTAGCGGAATTCTATGAGCAGTTCTTC.